One T cell receptor beta chain is described in this entry. The data were obtained in a study of T cells expressing NK-cell markers. TCRdb reprocessed the 5' RACE reads, keeping one entry per CDR3 protein, no DNA. This table holds about 160,000 distinct CDR3 sequences. The CDR3 spans 14 residues. CDR1 DFQATT and CDR2 SNEGSKA come from the germline V gene (reference sequence). This clonotype was sampled from a woman between 18 and 70 years old in good health. The chain recombines TRBV20-1 with TRBJ2-1; TCRdb outputs TRBD2, but without DNA this stays unchecked. The sample was blood T cells: a sorted CD56 or NKG2C T cell subset, CD4+ or CD8+ T cells, or bulk PBMC T cells (not recorded which). The CDR3 here is CSATYGKADNEQFF.